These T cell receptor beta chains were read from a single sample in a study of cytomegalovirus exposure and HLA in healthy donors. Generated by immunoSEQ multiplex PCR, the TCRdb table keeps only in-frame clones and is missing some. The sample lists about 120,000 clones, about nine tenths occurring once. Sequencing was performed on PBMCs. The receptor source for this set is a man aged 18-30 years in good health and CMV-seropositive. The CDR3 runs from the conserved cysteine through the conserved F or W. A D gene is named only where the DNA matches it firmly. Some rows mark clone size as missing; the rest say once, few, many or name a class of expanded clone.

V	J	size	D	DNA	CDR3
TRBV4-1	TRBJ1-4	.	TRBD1	TGCGCCAGCAGCCAGGTCGACAGGGAGAATGAAAAACTGTTTTTT	CASSQVDRENEKLFF
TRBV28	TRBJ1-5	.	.	TGTGCCAGCAGTCCACAGCCCCCTAGCAATCAGCCCCAGCATTTT	CASSPQPPSNQPQHF
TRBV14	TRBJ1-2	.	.	TGTGCCAGCAGCCAAACGGACTACTTCTATGGCTACACCTTC	CASSQTDYFYGYTF
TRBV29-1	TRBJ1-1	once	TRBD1	TGCAGCGTCGCAGTGACAGGGGACACTGAAGCTTTCTTT	CSVAVTGDTEAFF
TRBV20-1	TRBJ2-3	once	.	TGCAGTGCTAGCCGCGCAGATACGCAGTATTTT	CSASRADTQYF
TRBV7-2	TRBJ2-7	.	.	TGTGCCAGCAGCTTAGCTCGGGGGACGCAGTACTTC	CASSLARGTQYF
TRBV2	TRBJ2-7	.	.	TGTGCCAGTCTTTTCCCCGGGACACCTTCCTACGAGCAGTACTTC	CASLFPGTPSYEQYF
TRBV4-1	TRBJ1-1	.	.	TGCGCCAGCAGTCCAATCAGGGTTAGTAAGGACACTGAAGCTTTCTTT	CASSPIRVSKDTEAFF
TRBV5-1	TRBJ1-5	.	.	TGCGCCAGCAGCTTGTCTGGGGCCCCCAATCAGCCCCAGCATTTT	CASSLSGAPNQPQHF
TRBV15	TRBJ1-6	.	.	TGTGCCACCAGCAGGGAGGGGACCGGGAGTTCACCCCTCCACTTT	CATSREGTGSSPLHF
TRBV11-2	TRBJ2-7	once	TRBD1	TGTGCCAGCAGCTTAGTGGGACAGGGTAATACCTACGAGCAGTACTTC	CASSLVGQGNTYEQYF
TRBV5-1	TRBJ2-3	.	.	TGCGCCAGCAGCTTGACGGGAACCCACGCAGATACGCAGTATTTT	CASSLTGTHADTQYF
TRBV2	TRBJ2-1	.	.	TGTGCCAGCAGTGAGCACGGGGGCTCCTACAATGAGCAGTTCTTC	CASSEHGGSYNEQFF
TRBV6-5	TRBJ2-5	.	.	TGTGCCAGCAGTTCCCCCCGGGTGCAAGAGACCCAGTACTTC	CASSSPRVQETQYF
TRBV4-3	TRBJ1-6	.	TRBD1	TGCGCCAGCAAGGGACAGAATAATTCACCCCTCCACTTT	CASKGQNNSPLHF
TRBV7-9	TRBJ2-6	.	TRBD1	TGTGCCAGCAGGGGGGACAGGGTAATCTCTGGGGCCAACGTCCTGACTTTC	CASRGDRVISGANVLTF
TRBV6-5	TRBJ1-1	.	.	TGTGCCAGCAGTTACAAATCTCGGGGTGGGGACACTGAAGCTTTCTTT	CASSYKSRGGDTEAFF
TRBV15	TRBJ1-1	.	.	TGTGCCACCAGCAGAGCAGGGTTGACTGAAGCTTTCTTT	CATSRAGLTEAFF
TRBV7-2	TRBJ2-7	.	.	TGTGCCAGCAGCCTTCGGCCAGGGGCAGCCTACGAGCAGTACTTC	CASSLRPGAAYEQYF
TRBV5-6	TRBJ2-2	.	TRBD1	TGTGCCAGCAGCTCGATTACAGGGGCCGGGGAGCTGTTTTTT	CASSSITGAGELFF
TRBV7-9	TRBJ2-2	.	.	TGTGCCAGCGGCGGAAACACCGGGGAGCTGTTTTTT	CASGGNTGELFF
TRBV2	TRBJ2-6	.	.	TGTGCCAGCTGCCGGGGTGTGGGGGCCAACGTCCTGACTTTC	CASCRGVGANVLTF
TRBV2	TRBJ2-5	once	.	TGTGCCAGCAGTGGTCGAGGGGGGGCCCAAGAGACCCAGTACTTC	CASSGRGGAQETQYF
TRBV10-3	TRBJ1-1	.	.	TGTGCCATCAGGGACTTAGGTATGAACACTGAAGCTTTCTTT	CAIRDLGMNTEAFF
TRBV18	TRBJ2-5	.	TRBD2	TGTGCCAGCTCACCACGGTTGCAGCGGGGGGCCCGGTCGGAGACCCAGTACTTC	CASSPRLQRGARSETQYF
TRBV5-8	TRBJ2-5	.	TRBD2	TGTGCCAGCAGCCTAGGGACTAGCGGGGCTCAAGAGACCCAGTACTTC	CASSLGTSGAQETQYF
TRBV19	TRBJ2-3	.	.	TGTGCCAGTAGTAGGCAGGGCCGAGATACGCAGTATTTT	CASSRQGRDTQYF
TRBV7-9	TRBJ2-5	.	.	TGTGCCAGCAGCTTAGCGCAGGGCAGGGGTAAAGAGACCCAGTACTTC	CASSLAQGRGKETQYF
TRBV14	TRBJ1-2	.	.	TGTGCCAGCAGCCCCCCAACAACGACAGGATTCTATGGCTACACCTTC	CASSPPTTTGFYGYTF
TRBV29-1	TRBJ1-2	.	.	TGCAGCGTTCCGCCCGGGGTGGAGGGACTAGGATATGGCTACACCTTC	CSVPPGVEGLGYGYTF
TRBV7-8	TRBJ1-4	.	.	TGTGCCAGCAGCCCCGACAGGACCTTTGGTGAAAAACTGTTTTTT	CASSPDRTFGEKLFF
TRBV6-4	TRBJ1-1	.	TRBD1	TGTGCCAGCAGAGAGACAGGGGGCGCAGTGGAAGCTTTCTTT	CASRETGGAVEAFF
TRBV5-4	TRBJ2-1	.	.	TGTGCCAGCAGCATCCCCGGCCAGCGGGTCTACAATGAGCAGTTCTTC	CASSIPGQRVYNEQFF
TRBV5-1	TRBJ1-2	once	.	TGCGCCAGCAGCTCTACTTCGGCTAACTATGGCTACACCTTC	CASSSTSANYGYTF
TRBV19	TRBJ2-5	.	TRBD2	TGTGCCAGTAGTATAGGCTCGGGGACTACCTACTTC	CASSIGSGTTYF
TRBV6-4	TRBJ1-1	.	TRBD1	TGTGCCAGCAGTGACCCGGGACAGGGGACTGAAGCTTTCTTT	CASSDPGQGTEAFF
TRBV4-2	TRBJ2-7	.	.	TGTGCCAGCAGCCAATATCAGGGGTTCTCCTACGAGCAGTACTTC	CASSQYQGFSYEQYF
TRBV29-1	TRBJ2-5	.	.	TGCAGCGGGGCGCGTGGCGCCCAAGAGACCCAGTACTTC	CSGARGAQETQYF
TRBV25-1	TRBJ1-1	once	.	TGTGCCAGCAGTGCGATGGGGAGGGCCACTGAAGCTTTCTTT	CASSAMGRATEAFF
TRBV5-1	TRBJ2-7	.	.	TGCGCCAGCAGCTGGGGGGACAGTCCAGGCGAGCAGTACTTC	CASSWGDSPGEQYF
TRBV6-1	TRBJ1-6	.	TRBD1	TGTGCCAGCAGTGAATGGACAGGGGGCGCGGATCCGAATTCACCCCTCCACTTT	CASSEWTGGADPNSPLHF
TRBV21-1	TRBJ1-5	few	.	TGTGCCAGCAGCCCTGAGAGCGCCCATCAGCCCCAGCATTTT	CASSPESAHQPQHF